The T cell receptor beta chain under discussion was sequenced for a study of blood T cell repertoires in COVID-19. A single count supports this clone. The repertoire was sequenced with immunoSEQ multiplex PCR; TCRdb's copy has only in-frame clones and lacks some. Here the sample spans about 220,000 clones, approximately 84% being singletons. The ends were cut back, 5 bases at V and 4 bases at J, with 17 bases in the middle. This CDR3 spans 15 amino acids. Per germline, CDR1 SGHTA and CDR2 FQGNSA. The chain joins TRBV7-2 to TRBJ1-2, with a possible D match to TRBD1 (5 bases). This receptor was identified in a man aged 35 to 55 who had recovered from COVID-19. The sequencing input was PBMCs or T cells enriched from blood (not recorded which). This chain's CDR3 is CASSPDDSPGYGYTF. CDR3 bases: TGTGCCAGCAGCCCAGACGACAGCCCAGGCTATGGCTACACCTTC.